The 8 T cell receptor beta chains below all came from one sample that was sequenced in a study of metastatic and nonmetastatic thyroid tumors. TCRdb re-clonotyped the PCR reads via MiXCR. The sample carries about 8,600 clones, approximately 25% recorded once. Until they underwent thyroid surgery, no patient had received any treatment. Source material: adjacent normal tissue. These TCRs come from a female donor with papillary thyroid cancer or a benign thyroid nodule (not recorded which). Some clones in this sample may be carry-over from other donors' samples.

This clone was detected a few times. This chain uses TRBV6-5 with TRBJ2-5; no definite D call. Germline loops: CDR1 MNHEY, CDR2 SVGAGI. The CDR3 loop spans 15 amino acids. Trimming took off 2 bases at V and 1 base at J, with 11 bases between the two ends. CDR3 bases: TGTGCCAGCAGTTACCGCCTATTAGCCCAAGAGACCCAGTACTTC. This codes for CASSYRLLAQETQYF.

This clone has more than one count but fewer than ten. This sequence joins TRBV9 and TRBJ2-2; D assignment may be TRBD1 or TRBD2 (7 bases each). Trimming cost V 4 bases and J 6 bases, with 10 bases left between them. Germline V CDR1 and CDR2: SGDLS, YYNGEE. The CDR3 loop spans 13 amino acids. The CDR3 nucleotides read TGTGCCAGCAGCTCAGGGGGGGCCGGGGAGCTGTTTTTT. The encoded protein is CASSSGGAGELFF.

The V gene is TRBV20-1, the J gene TRBJ1-5; TRBD1 is a possible D gene (5 bases). In germline, CDR1 is DFQATT, CDR2 SNEGSKA (reference sequence). This CDR3 contains 13 residues. V lost 3 bases, J lost 5 bases, and 11 bases lay in between. CDR3 protein: CSASRGGDQPQHF. The CDR3 region has the DNA TGCAGTGCTAGTCGTGGGGGGGATCAGCCCCAGCATTTT.

The chain carries TRBV11-3 and TRBJ1-4, with D possibly being TRBD1 (5 bases). V was trimmed by 1 base and J by 5 bases, leaving 14 bases between them. The CDR3 extends over 16 amino acids. Germline V CDR1 and CDR2: SGHNT, YENEEA. Here the CDR3 reads CASSLGGGPRNEKLFF. Here the CDR3 DNA reads TGTGCCAGCAGCTTAGGGGGCGGGCCAAGGAATGAAAAACTGTTTTTT.

CDR3: CASSLFSGVGANVLTF. In DNA form, the CDR3 reads TGTGCCAGCAGCCTATTTTCGGGGGTAGGGGCCAACGTCCTGACTTTC. The V and J genes are TRBV11-2 and TRBJ2-6; TRBD2 is a possible D gene (6 bases). Per the germline V gene, CDR1 is SGHAT and CDR2 is FQNNGV. V was cut by 5 bases and J by 4 bases, with 15 bases left in between. The CDR3 extends over 16 amino acids.

The chain has TRBV9 and TRBJ2-7; D remains unclear. This CDR3 has 14 amino acids. CDR1 SGDLS and CDR2 YYNGEE come from the germline V gene. Trimming pared 1 base from V and 0 bases from J, leaving 8 bases between. In nucleotides, the CDR3 is TGTGCCAGCAGCGTAACGCGGAGCTCCTACGAGCAGTACTTC. It is translated as CASSVTRSSYEQYF. The entire variable domain, with the rest obtained from reference TRBV9 and TRBJ2-7, is as follows: DSGVTQTPKHLITATGQRVTLRCSPRSGDLSVYWYQQSLDQGLQFLIQYYNGEERAKGNILERFSAQQFPDLHSELNLSSLELGDSALYFCASSVTRSSYEQYFGPGTRLTVT.

This clone rates as medium-sized (0.01 to 0.1%). The chain joins TRBV20-1 to TRBJ2-7; 7 bases align to TRBD2. This CDR3 has 14 amino acids. J lost 1 base, V lost 6 bases, and 9 bases had no gene match. Looked up from germline, CDR1 is DFQATT and CDR2 is SNEGSKA (reference sequence). CDR3 in amino acids: CSAGGTHPSYEQYF. DNA for the CDR3: TGCAGTGCGGGAGGGACTCACCCTTCCTACGAGCAGTACTTC.

This clone is medium-sized (0.01 to 0.1%) in the sample. The genes are TRBV29-1 and TRBJ1-2; D gene ambiguous. The V gene lost 0 bases and the J gene lost 7 bases, with 9 bases spanning the gap. Germline V gene data show CDR1 as SQVTM and CDR2 as ANQGSEA. The CDR3 has 12 residues. The CDR3 protein is CSVEDLRFGYTF. CDR3 nucleotides: TGCAGCGTTGAAGATCTGAGGTTTGGCTACACCTTC.